Listed below are T cell receptor beta chains from one sample, sequenced in a study of blood T cell repertoires in COVID-19. Using immunoSEQ multiplex PCR, the repertoire was profiled, and TCRdb retains in-frame clones only, with some absent. The profile covers about 190,000 clones, with around 83% appearing a single time and around 25% taken by the ten largest. The sequenced sample was PBMCs or T cells enriched from blood (not recorded which). The receptors come from a woman aged 40 to 49 in a cohort exposed to, infected with or recovered from COVID-19 (not recorded which). Each CDR3 is given with its conserved first and last residue. The D gene is left open where the match is weak. Where a row states a size, it is once, few, many or the class of an expanded clone; other rows omit it.

length,D,J,V,size,DNA,CDR3
14,TRBD2,TRBJ2-7,TRBV7-9,few,TGTGCCAGCAGCCTAAGCACGGGGAGGGGCGAGCAGTACTTC,CASSLSTGRGEQYF
14,NA,TRBJ1-5,TRBV28,NA,TGTGCCAGCAGTTTCGATTGGGGACTCCAGCCCCAGCATTTT,CASSFDWGLQPQHF
15,TRBD1,TRBJ1-5,TRBV7-2,NA,TGTGCCAGCAGCTTAGGGACAGGGTGGTCTCAGCCCCAGCATTTT,CASSLGTGWSQPQHF
15,TRBD1,TRBJ2-7,TRBV19,NA,TGTGCCAGTAGTATCAGTGGTGGGACAGGGAGCGAGCAGTACTTC,CASSISGGTGSEQYF
16,NA,TRBJ1-6,TRBV11-2,NA,TGTGCCAGCAGCTTAGATGGCGGCCTAGGCTTAGGAACCCTCCACTTT,CASSLDGGLGLGTLHF
15,TRBD2,TRBJ2-5,TRBV9,NA,TGTGCCAGCAGCGGATTGACTAGCGGGAGGGAGACCCAGTACTTC,CASSGLTSGRETQYF
16,TRBD1,TRBJ1-5,TRBV19,NA,TGTGCCAGTAGTATAGGGCCAGGGGGCGGTGGTCAGCCCCAGCATTTT,CASSIGPGGGGQPQHF
15,NA,TRBJ1-1,TRBV15,NA,TGTGCCACCAGCAGGCCGCGGGCAATGAACACTGAAGCTTTCTTT,CATSRPRAMNTEAFF
14,TRBD1,TRBJ1-2,TRBV2,NA,TGTGCCAGCAGCACAGGGGGCCTCTACTATGGCTACACCTTC,CASSTGGLYYGYTF
13,NA,TRBJ2-7,TRBV23-1,NA,TGCGCCACCCCGGGGGACGTAGCCTACGAGCAGTACTTC,CATPGDVAYEQYF
15,NA,TRBJ1-1,TRBV6-5,few,TGTGCCAGCAGTTACAGTGGGGGCTGGAACACTGAAGCTTTCTTT,CASSYSGGWNTEAFF
14,NA,TRBJ2-3,TRBV5-1,NA,TGCGCCAGCAGCTTGGGGACTAGCACAGATACGCAGTATTTT,CASSLGTSTDTQYF
17,NA,TRBJ2-7,TRBV7-2,NA,TGTGCCAGCAGCTTAGTAGCTGGACAGCCCATTTCCTACGAGCAGTACTTC,CASSLVAGQPISYEQYF
17,NA,TRBJ1-1,TRBV27,few,TGTGCCAGCAGATACTCGGGAGGCATCAGCGGGAACACTGAAGCTTTCTTT,CASRYSGGISGNTEAFF
16,TRBD1,TRBJ1-2,TRBV6-5,once,TGTGCCAGCAGTTACTTGGACAGGTCGACTAACTATGGCTACACCTTC,CASSYLDRSTNYGYTF
14,TRBD2,TRBJ2-1,TRBV24-1,NA,TGTGCCACCAGTGTCGGGACTAGGGTTAATGAGCAGTTCTTC,CATSVGTRVNEQFF
14,TRBD1,TRBJ2-7,TRBV3-1/TRBV3-2,NA,TGTGCCAGCAGCCCCGACAGGGTTACCTACGAGCAGTACTTC,CASSPDRVTYEQYF
12,NA,TRBJ1-6,TRBV11-2,NA,TGTGCCAGCAGCTTGAGAGGGCCCCGCCTCCACTTT,CASSLRGPRLHF